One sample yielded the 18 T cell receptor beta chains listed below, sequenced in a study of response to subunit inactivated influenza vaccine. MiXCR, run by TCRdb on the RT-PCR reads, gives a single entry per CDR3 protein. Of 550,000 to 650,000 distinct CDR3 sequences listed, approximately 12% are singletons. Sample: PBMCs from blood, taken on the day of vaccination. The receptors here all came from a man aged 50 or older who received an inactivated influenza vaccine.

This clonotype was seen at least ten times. This CDR3 reads CASSYVQSSPSEQYF. Written as DNA, the CDR3 is TGTGCCAGCAGCTACGTCCAGTCCTCGCCTTCCGAGCAGTACTTC. The rearrangement joins TRBV5-5 to TRBJ2-7; D gene uncertain. CDR3 length equals 15 residues. V was cut by 3 bases and J by 6 bases, with 19 bases left in between. Germline loops: CDR1 SGHKS, CDR2 YYEKEE (reference sequence).

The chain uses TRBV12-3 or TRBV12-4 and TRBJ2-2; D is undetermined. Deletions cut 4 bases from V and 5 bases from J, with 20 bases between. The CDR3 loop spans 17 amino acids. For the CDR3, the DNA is TGTGCCAGCAGTTCCGATGGATCGACCGCGAGAACCGGGGAGCTGTTTTTT. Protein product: CASSSDGSTARTGELFF.

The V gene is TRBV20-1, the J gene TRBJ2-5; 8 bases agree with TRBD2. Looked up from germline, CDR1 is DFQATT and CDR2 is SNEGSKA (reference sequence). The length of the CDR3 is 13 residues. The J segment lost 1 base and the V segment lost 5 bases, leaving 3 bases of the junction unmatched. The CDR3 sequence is CSADGRVQETQYF. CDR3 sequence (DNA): TGCAGTGCTGACGGGAGGGTCCAAGAGACCCAGTACTTC.

CDR3 sequence reads: CSASDGGETQYF. In DNA, the CDR3 is TGCAGTGCTAGTGATGGAGGAGAGACCCAGTACTTC. V usage is TRBV20-1 and J usage is TRBJ2-5; D perhaps matches TRBD2 (5 bases). The CDR3 covers 12 residues. The V gene's germline CDR1 is DFQATT and CDR2 SNEGSKA (reference sequence). V was cut by 3 bases and J by 4 bases, with 9 bases left in between.

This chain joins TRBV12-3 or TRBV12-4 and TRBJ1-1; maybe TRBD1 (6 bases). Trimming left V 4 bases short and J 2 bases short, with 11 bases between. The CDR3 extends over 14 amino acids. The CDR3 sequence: CASSSGTKNTEAFF. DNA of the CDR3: TGTGCCAGCAGTTCCGGGACAAAAAACACTGAAGCTTTCTTT.

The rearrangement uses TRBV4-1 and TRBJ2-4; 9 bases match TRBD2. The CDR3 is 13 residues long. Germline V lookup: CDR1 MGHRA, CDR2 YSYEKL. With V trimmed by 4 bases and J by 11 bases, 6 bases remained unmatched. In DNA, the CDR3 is TGCGCCAGCAGCCCCCTCGGACTAGCGTTTCAGTACTTC. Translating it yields CASSPLGLAFQYF.

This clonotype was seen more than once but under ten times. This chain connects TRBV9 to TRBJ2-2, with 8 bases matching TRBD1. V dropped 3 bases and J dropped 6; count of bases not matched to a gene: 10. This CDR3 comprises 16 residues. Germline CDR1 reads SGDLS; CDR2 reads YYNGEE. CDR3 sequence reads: CASSATTGVPPGELFF. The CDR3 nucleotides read TGTGCCAGCAGCGCAACGACAGGGGTACCCCCCGGGGAGCTGTTTTTT. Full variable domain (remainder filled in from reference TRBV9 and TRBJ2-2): DSGVTQTPKHLITATGQRVTLRCSPRSGDLSVYWYQQSLDQGLQFLIQYYNGEERAKGNILERFSAQQFPDLHSELNLSSLELGDSALYFCASSATTGVPPGELFFGEGSRLTVL.

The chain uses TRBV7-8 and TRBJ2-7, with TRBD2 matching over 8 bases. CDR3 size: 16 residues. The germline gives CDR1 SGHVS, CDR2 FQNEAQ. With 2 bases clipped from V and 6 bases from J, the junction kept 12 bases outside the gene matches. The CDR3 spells CASSLISLIRGGEQYF. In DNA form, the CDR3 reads TGTGCCAGCAGCTTAATTTCTTTAATTCGGGGGGGCGAGCAGTACTTC.

CDR3 sequence (DNA): TGCGCCAGCAGCTTGTTGGGGCATGGCTACACCTTC. Protein product: CASSLLGHGYTF. The V gene is TRBV5-1, the J gene TRBJ1-2; D might be TRBD1 (5 bases). Per germline, CDR1 SGHRS and CDR2 YFSETQ. Trimming removed 1 base at V and 6 bases at J, with 7 bases between. CDR3 size: 12 residues.

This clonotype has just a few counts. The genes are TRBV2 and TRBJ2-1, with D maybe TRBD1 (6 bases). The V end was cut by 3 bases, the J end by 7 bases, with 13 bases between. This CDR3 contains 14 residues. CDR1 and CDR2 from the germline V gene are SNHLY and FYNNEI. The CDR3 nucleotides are TGTGCCAGCAGTGACGAGGGGGTCTGGAATGAGCAGTTCTTC. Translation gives CASSDEGVWNEQFF. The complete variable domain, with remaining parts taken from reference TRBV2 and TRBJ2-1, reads EPEVTQTPSHQVTQMGQEVILRCVPISNHLYFYWYRQILGQKVEFLVSFYNNEISEKSEIFDDQFSVERPDGSNFTLKIRSTKLEDSAMYFCASSDEGVWNEQFFGPGTRLTVL.

The CDR3 DNA sequence: TGTGCCAGCAGTTTATCGTTAGCGGGATTTGGTGAGCAGTTCTTC. Protein product: CASSLSLAGFGEQFF. This chain links TRBV27 with TRBJ2-1; 8 nucleotides line up with TRBD2. V shed 0 bases, J shed 9 bases, and the junction held 7 bases outside the gene matches. CDR3 length: 15 amino acids. Germline CDR1 is MNHEY and CDR2 is SMNVEV (reference sequence).

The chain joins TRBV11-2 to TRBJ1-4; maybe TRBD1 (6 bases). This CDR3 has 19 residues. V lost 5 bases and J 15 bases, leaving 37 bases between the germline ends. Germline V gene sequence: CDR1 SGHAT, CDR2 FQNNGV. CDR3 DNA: TGTGCCAGCAGCCGTATACGCGGGGGAACACAGTACAGGGAAGGGGTAATGTTTTTT. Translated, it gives CASSRIRGGTQYREGVMFF.

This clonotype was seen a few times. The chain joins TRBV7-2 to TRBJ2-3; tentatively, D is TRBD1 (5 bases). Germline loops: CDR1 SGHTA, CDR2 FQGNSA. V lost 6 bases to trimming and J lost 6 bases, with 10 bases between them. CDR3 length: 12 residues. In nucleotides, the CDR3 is TGTGCCAGCAGACCCGGACACGATACGCAGTATTTT. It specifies CASRPGHDTQYF.

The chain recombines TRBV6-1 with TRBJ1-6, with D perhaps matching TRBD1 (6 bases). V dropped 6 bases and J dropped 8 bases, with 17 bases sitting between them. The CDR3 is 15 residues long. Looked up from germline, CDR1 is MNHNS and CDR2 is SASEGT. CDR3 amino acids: CASSEYTGTDSPLHF. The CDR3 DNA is TGTGCCAGCAGCGAATACACAGGGACGGATTCACCCCTCCACTTT.

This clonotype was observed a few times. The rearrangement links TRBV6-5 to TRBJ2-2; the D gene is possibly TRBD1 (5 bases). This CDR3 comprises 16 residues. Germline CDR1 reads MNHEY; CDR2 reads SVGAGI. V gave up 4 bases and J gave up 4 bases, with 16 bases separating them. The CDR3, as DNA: TGTGCCAGCAGTTCCTCGTTCAGGGCCGGCACCGGGGAGCTGTTTTTT. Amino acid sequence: CASSSSFRAGTGELFF.

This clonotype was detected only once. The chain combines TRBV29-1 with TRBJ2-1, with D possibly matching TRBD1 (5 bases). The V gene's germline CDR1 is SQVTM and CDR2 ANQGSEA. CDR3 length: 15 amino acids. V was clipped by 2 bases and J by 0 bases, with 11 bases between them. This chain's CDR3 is CSVEKGVTSYNEQFF. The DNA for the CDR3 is TGCAGCGTTGAAAAAGGGGTGACCTCCTACAATGAGCAGTTCTTC.

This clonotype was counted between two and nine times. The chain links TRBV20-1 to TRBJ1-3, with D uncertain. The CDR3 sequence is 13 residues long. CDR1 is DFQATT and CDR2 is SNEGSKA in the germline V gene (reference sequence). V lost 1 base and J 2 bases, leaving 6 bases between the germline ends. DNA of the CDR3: TGCAGTGCTAGAGCTTGGGCTGGAAACACCATATATTTT. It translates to CSARAWAGNTIYF.

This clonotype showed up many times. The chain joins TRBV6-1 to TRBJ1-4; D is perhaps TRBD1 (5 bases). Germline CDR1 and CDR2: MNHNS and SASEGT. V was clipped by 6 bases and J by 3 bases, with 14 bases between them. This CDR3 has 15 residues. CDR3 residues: CASRGGALPNEKLFF. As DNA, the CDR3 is TGTGCCAGCAGAGGAGGGGCCCTACCTAATGAAAAACTGTTTTTT.